Listed below are T cell receptor beta chains from one sample, sequenced in a study of cytomegalovirus exposure and HLA in healthy donors. The assay was immunoSEQ multiplex PCR, and TCRdb's table has in-frame clones only and misses some. The table shows about 130,000 clones, with more than 65% occurring only once. The sample taken for sequencing was PBMCs. These receptors came from a woman aged 60-75 years in good health and CMV-seropositive. CDR3s include the opening cysteine and the closing phenylalanine or tryptophan. The D gene is left open where the match is weak. The size field is filled for only some rows; it gives once, few, many or a size class.

V gene,J gene,clone size,D gene,CDR3 protein,CDR3 DNA
TRBV25-1,TRBJ1-6,NA,NA,CASSEWASPLHF,TGTGCCAGCAGTGAATGGGCTTCACCCCTCCACTTT
TRBV29-1,TRBJ2-3,NA,NA,CSVDLGEDTQYF,TGCAGCGTTGATCTCGGGGAAGATACGCAGTATTTT
TRBV11-3,TRBJ2-7,NA,NA,CASSLDSGEQYF,TGTGCCAGCAGCTTAGACAGTGGCGAGCAGTACTTC
TRBV19,TRBJ1-2,NA,TRBD1,CASNSMDRVNGYTF,TGTGCCAGTAACTCAATGGACAGGGTTAATGGCTACACCTTC
TRBV19,TRBJ1-1,NA,NA,CASSILDRLNTEAFF,TGTGCCAGTAGTATCTTGGACAGACTAAACACTGAAGCTTTCTTT
TRBV2,TRBJ1-1,NA,TRBD1,CASSEIGQGARSEAFF,TGTGCCAGCAGTGAAATCGGACAGGGGGCTAGGTCTGAAGCTTTCTTT
TRBV4-1,TRBJ1-1,NA,NA,CASSQEMGRIVGAFF,TGCGCCAGCAGCCAAGAAATGGGGCGCATCGTTGGGGCTTTCTTT
TRBV7-9,TRBJ2-6,NA,NA,CASSRTDSGANVLTF,TGTGCCAGCAGCCGGACTGACTCTGGGGCCAACGTCCTGACTTTC
TRBV5-1,TRBJ1-1,NA,NA,CASSLVVQNTEAFF,TGCGCCAGCAGCTTGGTTGTCCAGAACACTGAAGCTTTCTTT
TRBV21-1,TRBJ1-2,NA,NA,CASIKGQAINYGYTF,TGTGCCAGCATCAAAGGCCAGGCTATAAACTATGGCTACACCTTC
TRBV5-8,TRBJ1-1,NA,NA,CASSLMRVTEAFF,TGTGCCAGCAGCTTGATGAGGGTCACTGAAGCTTTCTTT
TRBV6-1,TRBJ1-1,NA,NA,CASSDIAGARTEAFF,TGTGCCAGCAGTGATATTGCAGGGGCGCGAACTGAAGCTTTCTTT
TRBV19,TRBJ1-5,NA,NA,CASRIGEGITQPQHF,TGTGCCAGTAGGATCGGGGAGGGAATTACTCAGCCCCAGCATTTT
TRBV7-9,TRBJ1-4,NA,NA,CASNLGGALEKLFF,TGTGCCAGCAACCTCGGGGGGGCGTTGGAAAAACTGTTTTTT
TRBV4-1,TRBJ1-2,NA,TRBD1,CASSQGGQGDYTF,TGCGCCAGCAGCCAAGGAGGACAGGGGGACTACACCTTC
TRBV29-1,TRBJ1-2,NA,NA,CSVVNPRGGYTF,TGCAGCGTTGTCAACCCACGAGGAGGCTACACCTTC
TRBV6-6,TRBJ1-1,NA,NA,CATSEPENTEAFF,TGTGCCACCTCGGAGCCCGAGAACACTGAAGCTTTCTTT
TRBV11-1,TRBJ2-5,NA,TRBD2,CASSFFLAGGGETQYF,TGTGCCAGCAGCTTCTTTTTAGCGGGGGGAGGAGAGACCCAGTACTTC
TRBV5-5,TRBJ2-2,few,NA,CASSAAKGFANTGELFF,TGTGCCAGCAGCGCCGCAAAGGGGTTTGCGAACACCGGGGAGCTGTTTTTT
TRBV5-4,TRBJ2-5,NA,NA,CASGPAARGQETQYF,TGTGCCAGCGGCCCCGCGGCTAGAGGGCAAGAGACCCAGTACTTC
TRBV27,TRBJ2-2,NA,TRBD1,CASTRGTATGELFF,TGTGCCAGCACTCGTGGGACAGCCACCGGGGAGCTGTTTTTT
TRBV19,TRBJ1-5,NA,NA,CASSMPRLAYDNQPQHF,TGTGCCAGTAGTATGCCCAGACTGGCGTATGACAATCAGCCCCAGCATTTT
TRBV6-6,TRBJ1-1,once,NA,CASSQSLGGEAFF,TGTGCCAGCAGTCAAAGCCTCGGGGGTGAAGCTTTCTTT
TRBV5-5,TRBJ2-7,NA,TRBD1,CASSPPTGAAEQYF,TGTGCCAGCAGCCCCCCGACAGGGGCGGCCGAGCAGTACTTC
TRBV13,TRBJ2-1,few,TRBD2,CASSSGLAGGSNYNEQFF,TGTGCCAGCAGCTCCGGACTAGCGGGGGGGTCAAACTACAATGAGCAGTTCTTC
TRBV5-4,TRBJ2-3,NA,TRBD2,CASTYYGGGDTDTQYF,TGTGCCAGCACCTACTACGGTGGGGGGGACACAGATACGCAGTATTTT
TRBV5-1,TRBJ2-4,once,TRBD1,CASSLDLDRVLQYF,TGCGCCAGCAGCTTGGATCTGGACAGGGTGCTTCAGTACTTC
TRBV15,TRBJ2-6,NA,NA,CATSTRGGSGANVLTF,TGTGCCACCAGCACAAGGGGCGGCTCTGGGGCCAACGTCCTGACTTTC
TRBV4-1,TRBJ2-7,NA,NA,CASSPGGRDEQYF,TGCGCCAGCAGCCCAGGGGGGCGGGACGAGCAGTACTTC
TRBV19,TRBJ1-3,NA,TRBD1,CASGVGQSAGNTIYF,TGTGCCAGTGGTGTGGGACAGTCGGCTGGAAACACCATATATTTT
TRBV7-7,TRBJ2-5,NA,TRBD2,CASSLGGGIQETQYF,TGTGCTAGCAGCTTAGGCGGGGGGATACAAGAGACCCAGTACTTC
TRBV7-9,TRBJ1-1,NA,NA,CASILPNNRPETEAFF,TGTGCCAGCATCCTCCCAAATAACAGACCCGAAACTGAAGCTTTCTTT
TRBV5-3,TRBJ2-7,NA,NA,CVVQGVHEQYF,TGTGTCGTTCAGGGTGTCCACGAGCAGTACTTC
TRBV7-8,TRBJ1-2,NA,TRBD1,CASSLAQGANYGYTF,TGTGCCAGCAGCTTAGCCCAGGGGGCGAACTATGGCTACACCTTC
TRBV6-6,TRBJ1-4,NA,TRBD1,CASSRGLGQGDEKLFF,TGTGCCAGCAGTCGCGGCTTAGGACAGGGAGATGAAAAACTGTTTTTT
TRBV10-1,TRBJ2-3,NA,NA,CASSGPEQGADTQYF,TGCGCCAGCAGTGGACCCGAACAGGGCGCAGATACGCAGTATTTT
TRBV7-2,TRBJ2-5,NA,TRBD1,CASSRTGGLQETQYF,TGTGCCAGCAGCCGGACAGGGGGGTTGCAAGAGACCCAGTACTTC
TRBV7-6,TRBJ2-1,NA,NA,CASSLVGPGNEQFF,TGTGCCAGCAGCTTAGTGGGCCCTGGGAATGAGCAGTTCTTC
TRBV5-1,TRBJ2-3,NA,NA,CASRSRQEVGTDTQYF,TGCGCCAGCAGATCCCGACAGGAGGTTGGCACAGATACGCAGTATTTT
TRBV5-1,TRBJ2-1,few,NA,CASSLEGGAREQFF,TGCGCCAGCAGCTTGGAGGGGGGGGCTAGGGAGCAGTTCTTC
TRBV7-8,TRBJ2-1,few,TRBD2,CASSTRTSLVNEQFF,TGTGCCAGCAGCACACGGACTAGTCTGGTCAATGAGCAGTTCTTC
TRBV27,TRBJ2-7,once,TRBD1,CASSSPGTGINEQYF,TGTGCCAGCAGTTCACCCGGGACAGGCATCAACGAGCAGTACTTC
TRBV5-1,TRBJ1-4,NA,NA,CASRKTGPNEKLFF,TGCGCCAGCAGGAAGACAGGACCGAATGAAAAACTGTTTTTT
TRBV7-9,TRBJ2-3,NA,NA,CASSLERSNTQYF,TGTGCCAGCAGCTTAGAGAGGAGTAATACGCAGTATTTT
TRBV9,TRBJ1-4,NA,TRBD1,CASSVGPPLGQGEKLFF,TGTGCCAGCAGCGTAGGCCCCCCCCTCGGACAGGGTGAAAAACTGTTTTTT
TRBV6-5,TRBJ1-5,NA,NA,CASSTGWSQPQHF,TGTGCCAGCAGTACGGGATGGTCCCAGCCCCAGCATTTT